The 32 T cell receptor beta chains given below trace back to one sample, sequenced in a study of cytomegalovirus exposure and HLA in healthy donors. Researchers ran the PCR with 60 Vbeta and 13 Jbeta primers. TCRdb's table, derived via immunoSEQ multiplex PCR, lists solely in-frame clones and lacks some. The data contain 75,000 to 100,000 clones, 65% to 85% of them singletons. Sequenced: PBMCs. The origin of the receptors is a man aged 40-50 years in good health and CMV-seronegative.

This chain uses TRBV7-6 with TRBJ2-5, with D perhaps TRBD2 (5 bases). The V end was cut by 4 bases, the J end by 3 bases, with 9 bases between. The CDR3 is 13 residues long. From germline, CDR1 is SGHVS and CDR2 FNYEAQ. DNA of the CDR3: TGTGCCAGCAGCTCGAGCGGCAAAGAGACCCAGTACTTC. Protein: CASSSSGKETQYF.

The chain joins TRBV6-5 to TRBJ1-4, with D maybe TRBD1 (5 bases). The CDR3 contains 15 residues. CDR1 is MNHEY, CDR2 SVGAGI, per germline. Trimming stripped 2 bases from V and 4 bases from J, with 11 bases between. DNA of the CDR3: TGTGCCAGCAGTTACCAGGGCAGACGTAATGAAAAACTGTTTTTT. It yields the protein CASSYQGRRNEKLFF.

The rearrangement uses TRBV7-9 and TRBJ1-2; D gene unclear. The V end was cut by 2 bases, the J end by 2 bases, with 9 bases between. The germline CDR1 and CDR2 sequences are SEHNR and FQNEAQ (reference sequence). This CDR3 comprises 14 residues. CDR3 sequence: CASSLTPVNYGYTF. As DNA, the CDR3 is TGTGCCAGCAGCTTAACACCCGTGAACTATGGCTACACCTTC.

The chain combines TRBV5-1 with TRBJ1-2; TRBD1 matches at 7 bases. Germline lookup yields CDR1 SGHRS and CDR2 YFSETQ. V trimming: 4 bases; J trimming: 1 base; junction bases outside the gene matches: 7. The CDR3 is made up of 15 amino acids. The chain's CDR3 is CASSLGQDSNYGYTF. The DNA for the CDR3 is TGCGCCAGCAGCCTCGGACAGGACAGTAACTATGGCTACACCTTC. Based on the CDR3 plus reference TRBV5-1 and TRBJ1-2, the full variable domain is KAGVTQTPRYLIKTRGQQVTLSCSPISGHRSVSWYQQTPGQGLQFLFEYFSETQRNKGNFPGRFSGRQFSNSRSEMNVSTLELGDSALYLCASSLGQDSNYGYTFGSGTRLTVV.

The chain is built from TRBV15 and TRBJ2-1; a weak D match, TRBD2 (5 bases). The CDR3 consists of 15 residues. The V gene's germline CDR1 is LNHNV and CDR2 YYDKDF (reference sequence). Trimming removed 5 bases at V and 2 bases at J, with 13 bases between. This CDR3 reads CATSSSSSPYNEQFF. CDR3 nucleotide sequence: TGTGCCACCAGCTCTAGCAGCTCCCCCTACAATGAGCAGTTCTTC. Based on the CDR3 plus reference TRBV15 and TRBJ2-1, the full variable domain is DAMVIQNPRYQVTQFGKPVTLSCSQTLNHNVMYWYQQKSSQAPKLLFHYYDKDFNNEADTPDNFQSRRPNTSFCFLDIRSPGLGDTAMYLCATSSSSSPYNEQFFGPGTRLTVL.

The V and J genes are TRBV5-6 and TRBJ2-3; 10 nucleotides agree with TRBD1. This CDR3 has 13 residues. Germline V lookup: CDR1 SGHDT, CDR2 YYEEEE. V trimming: 4 bases; J trimming: 6 bases; junction bases outside the gene matches: 2. The CDR3 protein is CASSGDRGDTQYF. In DNA form, the CDR3 reads TGTGCCAGCAGCGGGGACAGGGGCGATACGCAGTATTTT. Looking up the rest from reference TRBV5-6 and TRBJ2-3 gives the full variable domain: DAGVTQSPTHLIKTRGQQVTLRCSPKSGHDTVSWYQQALGQGPQFIFQYYEEEERQRGNFPDRFSGHQFPNYSSELNVNALLLGDSALYLCASSGDRGDTQYFGPGTRLTVL.

V is TRBV5-1 and J is TRBJ2-7; TRBD2 agrees at 13 bases. Germline-derived CDR1 and CDR2 are SGHRS and YFSETQ. The CDR3 extends over 13 amino acids. Losses at the gene ends were 7 bases for V and 7 bases for J; bases not matched to a gene: 5. This chain's CDR3 is CASGLAGDREQYF. The DNA of the CDR3 is TGCGCCAGCGGACTAGCGGGAGATCGGGAGCAGTACTTC.

The V call is TRBV6-5, the J call TRBJ2-1; a possible D gene is TRBD2 (5 bases). The germline V gene has CDR1 MNHEY and CDR2 SVGAGI. The V and J ends lost 6 bases and 5 bases respectively, with 17 bases between them. CDR3 length: 15 residues. CDR3 protein: CASSPAGIPNNEQFF. CDR3 nucleotides: TGTGCCAGCAGCCCGGCGGGTATCCCCAACAATGAGCAGTTCTTC.

This chain joins TRBV27 and TRBJ1-2, with 10 bases lining up with TRBD1. Germline lookup yields CDR1 MNHEY and CDR2 SMNVEV (reference sequence). J lost 4 bases, V lost 7 bases, and 15 bases had no gene match. There are 17 residues in the CDR3. CDR3 coding DNA: TGTGCCAGCAAATTAGGGGGGACAGGGGTAAATTTCTATGGCTACACCTTC. Translation gives CASKLGGTGVNFYGYTF.

This clone appeared once. Other DNA sequences within the sample encode an identical CDR3. The chain is built from TRBV10-3 and TRBJ2-2, with 8 bases that match TRBD1. The ends lost 0 bases at V and 4 bases at J; junction bases unmatched: 4. Germline CDR1 and CDR2: ENHRY and SYGVKD. CDR3 length: 16 residues. In DNA, the CDR3 is TGTGCCATCAGTGAGTCCCCAGGGGGCATCACCGGGGAGCTGTTTTTT. It specifies CAISESPGGITGELFF.

This chain uses TRBV2 with TRBJ1-6; D unclear. There are 15 residues in the CDR3. V lost 5 bases and J lost 10, with 18 bases in between. Per germline, CDR1 SNHLY and CDR2 FYNNEI. CDR3 amino acids: CASSNIRASGSPLHF. The DNA of the CDR3 is TGTGCCAGCAGTAATATTCGGGCTTCGGGGTCACCCCTCCACTTT.

The chain employs TRBV29-1 and TRBJ1-1; D is perhaps TRBD1 (5 bases). The V end was cut by 4 bases, the J end by 0 bases, with 9 bases between. Per the germline V gene, CDR1 is SQVTM and CDR2 is ANQGSEA. The CDR3 sequence is 13 residues long. The CDR3 region is CSVGQSMNTEAFF. The CDR3 DNA sequence: TGCAGCGTTGGACAGTCCATGAACACTGAAGCTTTCTTT.

CDR3 in amino acids: CASSQSGKGQETQYF. The CDR3 DNA follows: TGTGCCAGCAGCCAATCTGGAAAGGGGCAAGAGACCCAGTACTTC. The genes are TRBV16 and TRBJ2-5; the D gene is possibly TRBD1 (5 bases). Trimming left V 0 bases short and J 2 bases short, with 10 bases between. This CDR3 is 15 amino acids long. Germline V gene sequence: CDR1 KGHSY, CDR2 FQNENV.

The rearrangement uses TRBV5-1 and TRBJ2-7; 7 nucleotides line up with TRBD1. Germline V gene data show CDR1 as SGHRS and CDR2 as YFSETQ. Trimming took 0 bases from V and 2 from J; bases not matched to a gene: 2. The CDR3 runs 14 residues. CDR3 coding DNA: TGCGCCAGCAGCTTGGTGGGACAGACCTACGAGCAGTACTTC. As protein: CASSLVGQTYEQYF.

The gene calls are TRBV6-1 and TRBJ1-4, with a weak D call TRBD1 (5 bases). Per the germline V gene, CDR1 is MNHNS and CDR2 is SASEGT. The CDR3 has 15 amino acids. With 1 base removed from V and 3 bases from J, the gap between germline ends came to 9 bases. The CDR3 region is CASSEVTGPNEKLFF. The CDR3 DNA is TGTGCCAGCAGTGAAGTAACAGGCCCTAATGAAAAACTGTTTTTT.

V gene TRBV7-3 combines with J gene TRBJ2-5; D may be TRBD1 (6 bases). The CDR3 contains 15 residues. Germline V gives CDR1 SGHTA, CDR2 FQGTGA. With 5 bases removed from V and 5 bases from J, the gap between germline ends came to 18 bases. The CDR3 DNA reads TGTGCCAGCAGCCCTGAGACAGGATTCGGTGAGACCCAGTACTTC. Its protein is CASSPETGFGETQYF.

The rearrangement uses TRBV10-2 and TRBJ2-2; TRBD1 matches 9 bases. Looked up from germline, CDR1 is WSHSY and CDR2 is SAAADI. CDR3 length: 17 amino acids. The J segment lost 3 bases and the V segment lost 1 base, leaving 6 bases of the junction unmatched. DNA for the CDR3: TGCGCCAGCAGTGAGTTGCCGGGACAGGGTGACACCGGGGAGCTGTTTTTT. This sequence encodes CASSELPGQGDTGELFF.

The gene calls are TRBV5-1 and TRBJ2-5; 8 bases are shared with TRBD1. Germline values: CDR1 SGHRS, CDR2 YFSETQ. After removal of 4 bases from V and 4 bases from J, the junction contained 9 bases not matched to a gene. This CDR3 contains 15 residues. The CDR3 reads CASSKQGQEGETQYF. The CDR3 DNA reads as TGCGCCAGCAGCAAACAGGGACAGGAGGGAGAGACCCAGTACTTC.

V gene TRBV6-6 combines with J gene TRBJ1-6, with D perhaps TRBD1 (6 bases). CDR1 is MNHNY and CDR2 is SVGAGI in the germline V gene (reference sequence). This CDR3 spans 15 amino acids. The V end lost 5 bases, the J end lost 8 bases, and 16 bases lay between the germline ends. The CDR3 is CASSRQEADYSPLHF. The CDR3 bases are TGTGCCAGCAGTCGACAGGAGGCCGACTATTCACCCCTCCACTTT.

V gene TRBV11-2 combines with J gene TRBJ2-7; D gene uncertain. V was pared by 5 bases and J by 3 bases, with 14 bases between. Germline V gives CDR1 SGHAT, CDR2 FQNNGV. This CDR3 contains 14 residues. The DNA for the CDR3 is TGTGCCAGCAGCGCCTTAGGTAGCCACTACGAGCAGTACTTC. It translates to CASSALGSHYEQYF.

The chain links TRBV25-1 to TRBJ2-7; D is perhaps TRBD1 (6 bases). Per germline, CDR1 MGHDK and CDR2 SYGVNS. The CDR3 totals 15 residues. Trimming pared 4 bases from V and 6 bases from J, leaving 19 bases between. As DNA, the CDR3 is TGTGCCAGCAGTGCTGGGGGACAATACGCCGCCGAGCAGTACTTC. It specifies CASSAGGQYAAEQYF.

J is TRBJ2-2 and V is TRBV19; TRBD1 matches at 7 bases. The CDR3 is made up of 16 amino acids. Germline V gene lookup returns CDR1 LNHDA and CDR2 SQIVND (reference sequence). Unmatched junction bases numbered 11, after V lost 6 bases and J lost 4 bases. The CDR3 DNA is TGTGCCAGTAGGCTAGGTAAGACAGGGCGCACCGGGGAGCTGTTTTTT. Protein product: CASRLGKTGRTGELFF.

The chain carries TRBV28 and TRBJ2-7; tentative D call: TRBD1 (5 bases). CDR3 length: 16 amino acids. The germline V gene has CDR1 MDHEN and CDR2 SYDVKM. Trimming took 1 base from V and 2 from J, leaving 15 bases between them. CDR3 residues: CASSLSAGSTTYEQYF. The DNA of the CDR3 is TGTGCCAGCAGTTTATCCGCAGGGTCTACCACCTACGAGCAGTACTTC.

The table lists this clone with many counts. The genes are TRBV6-5 and TRBJ1-3, with D uncertain. V was pared by 7 bases and J by 2 bases, with 9 bases between. Germline values: CDR1 MNHEY, CDR2 SVGAGI. The CDR3 has 13 residues. CDR3 in amino acids: CASTETTGNTIYF. The CDR3 bases are TGTGCCAGCACAGAGACAACTGGAAACACCATATATTTT.

The chain recombines TRBV4-2 with TRBJ1-6; TRBD1 is a possible D gene (6 bases). Trimming shortened V by 4 bases and J by 5 bases, and 15 bases separated the two germline ends. Germline values: CDR1 LGHNA, CDR2 YNFKEQ. This CDR3 is built from 16 residues. This chain's CDR3 is CASSPPRGAHNSPLHF. The CDR3 region has the DNA TGTGCCAGCAGCCCGCCTCGGGGGGCCCATAATTCACCCCTCCACTTT.

Note on this clone: One end of the junction fails to match germline, which may point to a read error. The chain couples TRBV2 to TRBJ2-1; 10 bases map to TRBD2. The CDR3 sequence is 16 residues long. Germline loops: CDR1 SNHLY, CDR2 FYNNEI. CDR3 bases: TGTGCCAGCAGTGACCAGCGGGGGGGTTCCTGCAATGAGCAGTTCTTC. Encoded protein: CASSDQRGGSCNEQFF.

This clone has only one observation. J is TRBJ2-2 and V is TRBV14; TRBD1 matches 7 bases. Germline V CDR1 and CDR2: SGHDN, FVKESK. The CDR3 loop spans 15 amino acids. V lost 5 bases, J lost 2 bases, and 5 bases stayed unmatched. The CDR3 spells CASSIGQVNTGELFF. The CDR3 region has the DNA TGTGCCAGCAGCATTGGACAGGTCAACACCGGGGAGCTGTTTTTT.

CDR3 nucleotides: TGTGCCAGCAGCCTACCAGGGGGCATGGCAGATACGCAGTATTTT. Residues: CASSLPGGMADTQYF. V gene TRBV5-4 combines with J gene TRBJ2-3; 8 nucleotides agree with TRBD1. The CDR3 consists of 15 residues. Per germline, CDR1 SGHNT and CDR2 YYREEE (reference sequence). The trim removed 4 bases at V and 4 bases at J, leaving 8 bases unmatched.

This clone appeared a single time. Relative to the germline gene, one junction end is altered; a read error may explain this. The chain uses TRBV7-9 and TRBJ1-4; a possible D gene is TRBD1 (6 bases). The CDR3 is made up of 14 amino acids. Germline-derived CDR1 and CDR2 are SEHNR and FQNEAQ (reference sequence). This CDR3 is CSSSLLQGGEKLFF. The CDR3 nucleotides are TGTTCCAGCAGCTTACTACAGGGCGGTGAAAAACTGTTTTTT.

This chain uses TRBV6-1 with TRBJ1-5, with D unclear. The V gene's germline CDR1 is MNHNS and CDR2 SASEGT. The CDR3 covers 13 residues. Trimming left V 2 bases short and J 1 base short, with 3 bases between. Written as DNA, the CDR3 is TGTGCCAGCAGTGAACAGAGCAATCAGCCCCAGCATTTT. Residues: CASSEQSNQPQHF.

The rearrangement links TRBV2 to TRBJ2-7; 8 bases map to TRBD1. Germline loops: CDR1 SNHLY, CDR2 FYNNEI. CDR3 length equals 13 residues. The trim removed 6 bases at V and 4 bases at J, leaving 5 bases unmatched. The CDR3 DNA sequence: TGTGCCAGCAGGGACAGGGTAAGGTACGAGCAGTACTTC. This sequence encodes CASRDRVRYEQYF.

V and J are TRBV30 and TRBJ2-7, with a weak D call TRBD2 (5 bases). Germline CDR1 GTSNPN, CDR2 SVGIG (reference sequence). Trimming removed 7 bases at V and 6 bases at J, with 13 bases between. The CDR3 runs 11 residues. DNA of the CDR3: TGTGCCTCCTACGGGGTCCCCGAGCAGTACTTC. Its translation: CASYGVPEQYF.